This TCR beta chain stems from a study of long-term antiretroviral therapy in people with HIV. Study-wide findings and caveats: Clones that had undergone expansion before ART prevailed in the repertoire throughout all time points.

Trimming pared 3 bases from V and 0 bases from J, leaving 11 bases between. The CDR3 extends over 15 amino acids. The germline V gene encodes CDR1 MNHEY and CDR2 SVGAGI. With survey level as its setting, the immunoSEQ assay was v3.0. Sequencing was performed with immunoSEQ multiplex PCR; in TCRdb, only in-frame clones are kept and a portion is missing. The sample contains 28,000 or so clones, roughly 73% of which appear only once. Regarding this clone: Antigen unknown.

The source material was unsorted PBMCs, sampled 1.5 years before starting antiretroviral therapy. The TCR was taken from a man between 18 and 35 years old with HIV. The chain links TRBV6-5 to TRBJ1-2; possibly TRBD1 for D (6 bases). In DNA form, the CDR3 reads TGTGCCAGCAGTTATAGGAGGGGGGCTAACTATGGCTACACCTTC. Translation: CASSYRRGANYGYTF.